Below are 23 T cell receptor beta chains sequenced from a single sample in a study of T cell repertoires in cytomegalovirus infection. TCRdb re-derived calls from the reads in MiXCR, one entry per CDR3 protein. The sample contains around 450,000 distinct CDR3 sequences, around 11% of which appear only once. Sample: PBMCs. The receptors here all came from a human donor in good health (CMV status not recorded). Some clones in this sample may be carry-over from other donors' samples.

This clonotype was counted at least ten times. The CDR3 DNA reads as TGTGCCAGCAGCTTCCGGGGTGGTCTCGCTGGGGCCAACGTCCTGACTTTC. Translated: CASSFRGGLAGANVLTF. The chain employs TRBV5-4 and TRBJ2-6, with D perhaps TRBD2 (5 bases). Deletions cut 2 bases from V and 2 bases from J, with 14 bases between. Germline V lookup: CDR1 SGHNT, CDR2 YYREEE (reference sequence). CDR3 length equals 17 residues.

Many counts were recorded for this clonotype. This rearrangement joins TRBV28 to TRBJ2-3, with D perhaps assigned TRBD1 or TRBD2 (6 bases each). Trimming removed 1 base from V and 12 bases from J, with 11 bases in between. This CDR3 has 12 amino acids. Germline V lookup: CDR1 MDHEN, CDR2 SYDVKM. The CDR3 is CASSLFGGPQYF. The CDR3 coding sequence is TGTGCCAGCAGTTTATTTGGGGGGCCCCAGTATTTT.

This clonotype was seen repeatedly, ten times or more. The genes are TRBV11-2 and TRBJ2-1; the match to TRBD2 covers 7 bases. V was pared by 3 bases and J by 7 bases, with 6 bases of the junction left unmatched. This CDR3 is 14 amino acids long. CDR1 is SGHAT and CDR2 is FQNNGV in the germline V gene. CDR3 loop: CASSFGGGGNEQFF. As DNA, the CDR3 is TGTGCCAGCAGCTTTGGCGGGGGAGGTAATGAGCAGTTCTTC. The full variable domain, rest sourced from reference TRBV11-2 and TRBJ2-1, is EAGVAQSPRYKIIEKRQSVAFWCNPISGHATLYWYQQILGQGPKLLIQFQNNGVVDDSQLPKDRFSAERLKGVDSTLKIQPAKLEDSAVYLCASSFGGGGNEQFFGPGTRLTVL.

This clonotype was counted many times. The chain joins TRBV28 to TRBJ2-7, with no clear D. This CDR3 is 12 amino acids long. Germline-derived CDR1 and CDR2 are MDHEN and SYDVKM. V dropped 8 bases and J dropped 2 bases, with 10 bases sitting between them. The CDR3 bases are TGTGCCAGCCAGACTGCTACCTACGAGCAGTACTTC. As protein: CASQTATYEQYF. Variable domain in full (rest from reference TRBV28 and TRBJ2-7): DVKVTQSSRYLVKRTGEKVFLECVQDMDHENMFWYRQDPGLGLRLIYFSYDVKMKEKGDIPEGYSVSREKKERFSLILESASTNQTSMYLCASQTATYEQYFGPGTRLTVT.

This clonotype came up many times. The gene calls are TRBV7-8 and TRBJ2-1; no clear D. Germline V gives CDR1 SGHVS, CDR2 FQNEAQ. V lost 1 base to trimming and J lost 9 bases, with 10 bases between them. The CDR3 consists of 13 residues. The CDR3: CASSLGPPLEQFF. The DNA of the CDR3 is TGTGCCAGCAGCTTAGGGCCCCCTCTTGAGCAGTTCTTC.

Ten or more counts support this clonotype. The V gene is TRBV3-1, the J gene TRBJ1-1; unclear D gene. Germline CDR1 LGHDT, CDR2 YNNKEL (reference sequence). V was trimmed by 4 bases and J by 7 bases, leaving 7 bases between them. This CDR3 is built from 11 residues. The CDR3 DNA follows: TGTGCCAGCAGCCCGGGATATGAAGCTTTCTTT. Translation gives CASSPGYEAFF.

This clonotype was observed many times. The rearrangement links TRBV12-3 or TRBV12-4 to TRBJ2-5; D gene ambiguous. The CDR3 has 13 amino acids. V was cut by 2 bases and J by 4 bases, with 8 bases left in between. Here the CDR3 reads CASSLNRAETQYF. For the CDR3, the DNA is TGTGCCAGCAGTTTAAATCGAGCAGAGACCCAGTACTTC.

The CDR3 protein is CASSIDQSSYNEQFF. The CDR3 DNA follows: TGTGCCAGTAGTATAGACCAGAGCTCCTACAATGAGCAGTTCTTC. V usage is TRBV19 and J usage is TRBJ2-1; D not resolved. In germline, CDR1 is LNHDA, CDR2 SQIVND (reference sequence). V was pared by 0 bases and J by 0 bases, with 6 bases between. This CDR3 is 15 amino acids long.

This chain links TRBV6-1 with TRBJ1-1; D perhaps matches TRBD1 (6 bases). Between the trimmed V and J ends, which lost 5 bases and 4 bases, there was a span of 11 bases. The germline gives CDR1 MNHNS, CDR2 SASEGT. The CDR3 runs to 13 residues. The CDR3 region has the DNA TGTGCCAGCAGTCCTACAGGGATCACTGAAGCTTTCTTT. Translated, it gives CASSPTGITEAFF.

To note about this clonotype: A read error may be the cause here, since a much bigger clone is one base away. J is TRBJ2-7 and V is TRBV23-1; TRBD1 aligns across 7 bases. TRBV23-1 is recorded as an ORF, its role being uncertain. The CDR3 runs to 16 residues. The CDR3 region has the DNA TGCACCAGCAGTCACACTCTTACCGGGACAGCCTACGAGCAGTACTTC. Protein sequence: CTSSHTLTGTAYEQYF.

This clonotype appeared a few times. The rearrangement uses TRBV6-5 and TRBJ2-5; D unclear. Germline CDR1 reads MNHEY; CDR2 reads SVGAGI. The CDR3 has 13 amino acids. V lost 2 bases and J lost 3, with 7 bases in between. The CDR3 nucleotides read TGTGCCAGCAGTTACCGGCTCGAAGAGACCCAGTACTTC. Translating gives CASSYRLEETQYF.

Many counts were recorded for this clonotype. J is TRBJ2-1 and V is TRBV29-1, with D unresolved. Per germline, CDR1 SQVTM and CDR2 ANQGSEA. Trimming stripped 3 bases from V and 9 bases from J, with 21 bases between. The CDR3 sequence is 15 residues long. The CDR3: CSVENSNSRRLEQFF. CDR3 coding DNA: TGCAGCGTTGAGAATTCAAACAGCCGACGCCTTGAGCAGTTCTTC.

This clonotype was observed a handful of times. The chain employs TRBV7-9 and TRBJ1-2; possibly TRBD1 for D (6 bases). The CDR3 length is 15 residues. CDR1 and CDR2 from the germline V gene are SEHNR and FQNEAQ (reference sequence). V gave up 2 bases and J gave up 2 bases, with 12 bases separating them. This CDR3 reads CASSLKGEGNYGYTF. The CDR3, as DNA: TGTGCCAGCAGCTTAAAGGGGGAAGGGAACTATGGCTACACCTTC.

This clonotype came up many times. V gene TRBV7-2 combines with J gene TRBJ2-2; D ambiguous. Trimming took 0 bases from V and 1 from J, leaving 3 bases between them. CDR3 size: 14 residues. Per the germline V gene, CDR1 is SGHTA and CDR2 is FQGNSA. The DNA for the CDR3 is TGTGCCAGCAGCTTAGCGGGGAACACCGGGGAGCTGTTTTTT. This encodes CASSLAGNTGELFF.

This clonotype has ten or more counts. The V and J genes are TRBV14 and TRBJ1-2; 7 nucleotides agree with TRBD1. This CDR3 spans 13 amino acids. Per the germline V gene, CDR1 is SGHDN and CDR2 is FVKESK. The J segment lost 6 bases and the V segment lost 6 bases, leaving 7 bases of the junction unmatched. The chain's CDR3 is CASRERDSHGYTF. In nucleotides, the CDR3 is TGTGCCAGCAGAGAACGGGACAGCCATGGCTACACCTTC.

This clonotype was picked up a small number of times. The genes are TRBV20-1 and TRBJ2-7, with 11 nucleotides matching TRBD1. V shed 3 bases, J shed 6 bases, and the junction held 7 bases outside the gene matches. The CDR3 runs to 14 residues. Germline CDR1 and CDR2: DFQATT and SNEGSKA (reference sequence). CDR3 nucleotides: TGCAGTGCTAGGGAGGGGACAGGGGGGAGCGAGCAGTACTTC. Translated, it gives CSAREGTGGSEQYF.

The sample holds a few counts of this clonotype. The chain carries TRBV11-2 and TRBJ1-1; maybe TRBD1 (5 bases). V dropped 5 bases and J dropped 10 bases, with 17 bases sitting between them. Germline CDR1 SGHAT, CDR2 FQNNGV. CDR3 length: 13 residues. This CDR3 is CASSLLEWDGAFF. Written as DNA, the CDR3 is TGTGCCAGCAGCCTGCTAGAGTGGGACGGAGCTTTCTTT.

This clonotype was observed at least ten times. The chain joins TRBV7-2 to TRBJ1-2; D is uncertain. The ends were cut back, 7 bases at V and 6 bases at J, with 15 bases in the middle. Germline lookup yields CDR1 SGHTA and CDR2 FQGNSA. The CDR3 length is 13 residues. CDR3 protein: CASILQPRDGYTF. The DNA of the CDR3 is TGTGCCAGCATCCTTCAGCCCCGAGATGGCTACACCTTC.

The chain joins TRBV20-1 to TRBJ2-1, with TRBD2 matching over 7 bases. Trimming cost V 1 base and J 2 bases; bases outside gene matches: 8. CDR3 length: 16 amino acids. In germline, CDR1 is DFQATT, CDR2 SNEGSKA (reference sequence). This chain's CDR3 is CSARVPGSGPYNEQFF. The CDR3 DNA reads as TGCAGTGCTAGAGTCCCCGGTAGCGGGCCCTACAATGAGCAGTTCTTC.

For the CDR3, the DNA is TGTGCCAGCAGTCCATCGGACAGCGTCTCTGGAAACACCATATATTTT. Protein sequence: CASSPSDSVSGNTIYF. J is TRBJ1-3 and V is TRBV27, with a possible D match to TRBD1 (6 bases). Trimming cost V 5 bases and J 0 bases, with 14 bases left between them. This CDR3 has 16 residues. Germline-derived CDR1 and CDR2 are MNHEY and SMNVEV (reference sequence).

This clonotype was observed many times. J is TRBJ2-7 and V is TRBV27, with 11 nucleotides matching TRBD2. V gave up 8 bases and J gave up 5 bases; unmatched junction bases: 14. The length of the CDR3 is 16 residues. Germline lookup yields CDR1 MNHEY and CDR2 SMNVEV (reference sequence). In DNA form, the CDR3 reads TGTGCCAGCCCTCCACCTACTAGCGGGAGTATCAACGAGCAGTACTTC. Its translation is CASPPPTSGSINEQYF.

This clonotype was observed many times. This chain links TRBV27 with TRBJ1-2; D not certain. This CDR3 is 14 amino acids long. The germline V gene encodes CDR1 MNHEY and CDR2 SMNVEV (reference sequence). Trimming shortened V by 7 bases and J by 3 bases, and 15 bases separated the two germline ends. This chain's CDR3 is CASTPAGGYYGYTF. CDR3 nucleotides: TGTGCCAGCACCCCCGCTGGAGGCTACTATGGCTACACCTTC.

The chain links TRBV5-4 to TRBJ2-7, with 10 bases that match TRBD2. The CDR3 spans 16 residues. CDR1 is SGHNT and CDR2 is YYREEE in the germline V gene (reference sequence). V gave up 0 bases and J gave up 6 bases; unmatched junction bases: 9. The CDR3 here is CASSLGGLAGEGEQYF. The CDR3 DNA reads as TGTGCCAGCAGCTTGGGAGGGCTAGCGGGAGAAGGCGAGCAGTACTTC.